Below, 15 T cell receptor beta chains from the same sample are listed, as sequenced in a study of T cell responses to AZD1222 COVID-19 vaccine. The table came from immunoSEQ multiplex PCR; TCRdb's copy has only in-frame clones and leaves some out. Found here are about 150,000 clones, 92% of them singletons; the top ten hold 2.5% to 4%. Specimen: peripheral blood, collected 28 days after the second AZD1222 dose. These receptors originate from an adult who received the AZD1222 COVID-19 vaccine.

This chain connects TRBV14 to TRBJ2-1; 7 bases are a match to TRBD2. The CDR3 has 19 residues. V lost 0 bases, J lost 2 bases, and 13 bases stayed unmatched. Germline CDR1 is SGHDN and CDR2 is FVKESK. CDR3 DNA sequence: TGTGCCAGCAGCCAAGATCCTGGGCTAGCGGCGAACACCTACAATGAGCAGTTCTTC. Protein sequence: CASSQDPGLAANTYNEQFF.

This clone has just a few counts. This chain uses TRBV28 with TRBJ1-2, with no clear D. Germline V lookup: CDR1 MDHEN, CDR2 SYDVKM. The CDR3 loop spans 12 amino acids. With 5 bases removed from V and 5 bases from J, the gap between germline ends came to 9 bases. The CDR3 sequence: CASSPAAYGYTF. The CDR3 bases are TGTGCCAGCAGTCCGGCCGCGTATGGCTACACCTTC.

The V gene is TRBV7-9, the J gene TRBJ1-3; D remains ambiguous. Germline CDR1 reads SEHNR; CDR2 reads FQNEAQ (reference sequence). CDR3 length: 15 residues. V shed 1 base and J shed 0 bases, with 7 bases lying between them. The CDR3 is CASSLGRASGNTIYF. CDR3 coding DNA: TGTGCCAGCAGCTTAGGAAGGGCCTCTGGAAACACCATATATTTT.

The chain combines TRBV13 with TRBJ2-7; possible D gene TRBD2, 5 bases. Trimming removed 1 base from V and 2 bases from J, with 12 bases in between. The CDR3 loop spans 15 amino acids. Germline assignment: CDR1 PRHDT and CDR2 FYEKMQ (reference sequence). Here the CDR3 DNA reads TGTGCCAGCAGCTTAGAGGCCCGGGGAACCTACGAGCAGTACTTC. It specifies CASSLEARGTYEQYF.

CDR3 nucleotide sequence: TGTGCCAGCAGTTTTTACAGGGACAGACCCCAGGGCTACACCTTC. As protein: CASSFYRDRPQGYTF. This chain links TRBV27 with TRBJ1-2; 7 bases match TRBD1. CDR3 length equals 15 residues. Germline values: CDR1 MNHEY, CDR2 SMNVEV (reference sequence). The trim removed 3 bases at V and 8 bases at J, leaving 12 bases unmatched.

The chain joins TRBV28 to TRBJ2-1; D is unclear. CDR3 size: 14 residues. Germline V gene sequence: CDR1 MDHEN, CDR2 SYDVKM. V lost 8 bases and J lost 4, with 15 bases in between. CDR3 sequence (DNA): TGTGCCAGCTCCTTGAGCGCCCCATACAATGAGCAGTTCTTC. This encodes CASSLSAPYNEQFF.

This chain joins TRBV19 and TRBJ1-5; D not certain. This CDR3 has 12 residues. Germline CDR1 is LNHDA and CDR2 is SQIVND (reference sequence). V lost 1 base to trimming and J lost 5 bases, with 3 bases between them. In nucleotides, the CDR3 is TGTGCCAGTAGTATAGGGGATCAGCCCCAGCATTTT. This codes for CASSIGDQPQHF.

In this sample, this clone turned up a few times. This chain uses TRBV6-5 with TRBJ1-2; the D is unclear. With 8 bases removed from V and 6 bases from J, the gap between germline ends came to 19 bases. Per the germline V gene, CDR1 is MNHEY and CDR2 is SVGAGI. The CDR3 length is 14 residues. The CDR3 spells CASRPSGSRHGYTF. The DNA for the CDR3 is TGTGCCAGCCGTCCTTCGGGCTCCAGGCATGGCTACACCTTC.

The gene calls are TRBV18 and TRBJ1-2; 11 nucleotides align to TRBD1. The V gene end was trimmed by 3 bases and the J gene end by 5 bases; junction bases not matched to a gene: 8. Germline CDR1 and CDR2: KGHSH and LQKENI. This CDR3 has 16 amino acids. For the CDR3, the DNA is TGTGCCAGCTCACCGGGACAGGGGGTGATTTGGTATGGCTACACCTTC. Translation: CASSPGQGVIWYGYTF.

This chain links TRBV7-8 with TRBJ1-1; 7 bases are a match to TRBD1. Germline CDR1 is SGHVS and CDR2 is FQNEAQ. V was clipped by 2 bases and J by 0 bases; unmatched bases: 12. The CDR3 has 18 amino acids. The CDR3 spells CASSLWTGQKGVNTEAFF. The CDR3 DNA sequence: TGTGCCAGCAGCTTATGGACAGGACAAAAAGGAGTGAACACTGAAGCTTTCTTT.

On this clone itself: This CDR3 is also generated by other DNA sequences in the sample. The genes are TRBV27 and TRBJ1-1, with no clear D. This CDR3 spans 14 amino acids. V gave up 3 bases and J gave up 0 bases, with 8 bases separating them. From germline, CDR1 is MNHEY and CDR2 SMNVEV (reference sequence). In DNA, the CDR3 is TGTGCCAGCAGTTTGGGCCGGTTGAACACTGAAGCTTTCTTT. Amino acid sequence: CASSLGRLNTEAFF.

The chain carries TRBV6-4 and TRBJ1-2; D gene unclear. Between the trimmed V and J ends, which lost 2 bases and 5 bases, there was a span of 6 bases. This CDR3 spans 12 amino acids. The V gene's germline CDR1 is MRHNA and CDR2 SNTAGT. The CDR3 DNA reads TGTGCCAGCAGTGACGGGAGATATGGCTACACCTTC. Residues: CASSDGRYGYTF.

V usage is TRBV19 and J usage is TRBJ2-5; D unresolved. CDR1 is LNHDA and CDR2 is SQIVND in the germline V gene (reference sequence). CDR3 size: 13 residues. V was cut by 5 bases and J by 2 bases, with 9 bases left in between. In DNA, the CDR3 is TGTGCCAGTAGTGTTACCAGTCAAGAGACCCAGTACTTC. Translating it yields CASSVTSQETQYF.

The chain combines TRBV5-4 with TRBJ2-7; a possible D gene is TRBD1 (6 bases). Germline V lookup: CDR1 SGHNT, CDR2 YYREEE (reference sequence). Trimming pared 4 bases from V and 3 bases from J, leaving 11 bases between. CDR3 size: 13 residues. The CDR3 sequence: CASSLDRYYEQYF. The CDR3 DNA sequence: TGTGCCAGCAGCCTGGACAGATACTACGAGCAGTACTTC.

This chain connects TRBV5-4 to TRBJ2-7, with 11 bases identical to TRBD1. The CDR3 extends over 15 amino acids. Germline-derived CDR1 and CDR2 are SGHNT and YYREEE (reference sequence). V shed 4 bases and J 7 bases; nucleotides not matched to a gene: 10. The CDR3 spells CASSRLGQGAREQYF. For the CDR3, the DNA is TGTGCCAGCAGCCGCCTAGGACAGGGGGCGCGGGAGCAGTACTTC.